These 5 T cell receptor beta chains were sequenced from one sample in a study of molecular identifiers for immune sequencing clone quantification. A single record per CDR3 protein comes from TCRdb applying MiXCR to the PCR reads. The sample lists over 300,000 distinct CDR3 sequences, about 23% seen once, with roughly 0.7% in the top ten. The sample was naive CD8+ T cells from blood, with Jurkat cell RNA spiked in. Subset given: FACS-sorted CD8+CD4-CCR7+CD45RA+ naive T cells. All receptors come from a human donor in good health. Some libraries in this study had Jurkat cell RNA spiked in.

The table lists this clonotype with many counts. The rearrangement links TRBV2 to TRBJ2-3, with 7 bases matching TRBD1. With V trimmed by 4 bases and J by 4 bases, 11 bases remained unmatched. The CDR3 covers 16 residues. From germline, CDR1 is SNHLY and CDR2 FYNNEI. CDR3 protein: CASSVQGQGVSDTQYF. The CDR3 region has the DNA TGTGCCAGCAGTGTCCAGGGGCAGGGGGTTTCAGATACGCAGTATTTT.

J is TRBJ2-5 and V is TRBV5-8, with a weak D call TRBD1 (6 bases). Deletions cut 2 bases from V and 0 bases from J, with 14 bases between. Germline CDR1 SGHTS, CDR2 YDEGEE. CDR3 size: 16 residues. CDR3 protein: CASSFRPDRDQETQYF. The CDR3 DNA reads as TGTGCCAGCAGCTTCAGACCGGACAGAGACCAAGAGACCCAGTACTTC.

As regards this clonotype: This may stem from a read error, because a much larger clone lies one nucleotide away. The chain recombines TRBV9 with TRBJ2-1, with 9 nucleotides matching TRBD2. The CDR3 runs to 15 residues. In germline, CDR1 is SGDLS, CDR2 YYNGEE. The CDR3 nucleotides are TGTGCCAGCAGCGAGACTAGCGGTGACTACAATGCGCAGTTCTTC. It is translated as CASSETSGDYNAQFF.

The chain carries TRBV28 and TRBJ1-5, with D tentatively TRBD1 (5 bases). CDR1 MDHEN and CDR2 SYDVKM come from the germline V gene. The CDR3 is 13 residues long. The V end lost 6 bases, the J end lost 2 bases, and 8 bases lay between the germline ends. CDR3 in DNA: TGTGCCAGCAGAGACAGTGGCAATCAGCCCCAGCATTTT. It codes for CASRDSGNQPQHF.

This clonotype was observed at least ten times. The V and J genes are TRBV13 and TRBJ1-1; 7 bases align to TRBD1. The germline V gene encodes CDR1 PRHDT and CDR2 FYEKMQ (reference sequence). V was pared by 5 bases and J by 0 bases, with 9 bases of the junction left unmatched. The CDR3 contains 16 residues. This CDR3 reads CASSPRQGPLNTEAFF. The CDR3 DNA is TGTGCCAGCAGCCCTCGACAGGGACCATTGAACACTGAAGCTTTCTTT.